The rows below give T cell receptor beta chains drawn from one sample of a study of cytomegalovirus exposure and HLA in healthy donors. Here immunoSEQ multiplex PCR was the method, and the copy in TCRdb shows in-frame clones only, minus some. The data hold roughly 110,000 clones, with 60% to 75% observed a single time. The sample consisted of PBMCs. These receptor sequences come from a male donor in good health and CMV-seropositive. CDR3s include the opening cysteine and the closing phenylalanine or tryptophan. A D gene is named only where the DNA matches it firmly.

V	J	D	length	CDR3
TRBV7-2	TRBJ1-2	-	15	CASNPRRAPNYGYTF
TRBV28	TRBJ2-3	-	12	CASSISTDTQYF
TRBV7-2	TRBJ2-6	-	15	CASSLTGSGANVLTF
TRBV28	TRBJ2-7	TRBD2	17	CASSSVGLAGYSYEQYF
TRBV7-2	TRBJ1-2	-	15	CASSLRDTYPYGYTF
TRBV15	TRBJ1-5	TRBD1	20	CATSRGRQGFTSLGNQPQHF
TRBV7-9	TRBJ2-7	-	15	CASSFGSTRVYEQYF
TRBV6-5	TRBJ1-4	-	14	CASSYSRANEKLFF
TRBV19	TRBJ1-1	TRBD1	16	CASSIIPGTEYTEAFF
TRBV9	TRBJ2-2	-	14	CVSRPRVNTGELFF